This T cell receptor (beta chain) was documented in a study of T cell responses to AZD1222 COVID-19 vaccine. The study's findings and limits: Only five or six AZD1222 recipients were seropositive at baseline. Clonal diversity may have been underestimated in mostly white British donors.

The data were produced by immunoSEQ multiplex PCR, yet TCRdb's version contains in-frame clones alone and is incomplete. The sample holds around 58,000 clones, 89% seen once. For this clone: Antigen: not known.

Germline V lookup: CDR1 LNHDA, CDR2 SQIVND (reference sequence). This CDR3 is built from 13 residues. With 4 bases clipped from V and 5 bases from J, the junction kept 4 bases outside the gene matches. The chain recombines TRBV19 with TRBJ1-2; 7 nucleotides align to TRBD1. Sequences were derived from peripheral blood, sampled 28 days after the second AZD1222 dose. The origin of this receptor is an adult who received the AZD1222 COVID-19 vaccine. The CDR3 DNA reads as TGTGCCAGTAGTACGGGACAGAAGTATGGCTACACCTTC. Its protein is CASSTGQKYGYTF. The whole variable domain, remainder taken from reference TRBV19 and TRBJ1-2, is DGGITQSPKYLFRKEGQNVTLSCEQNLNHDAMYWYRQDPGQGLRLIYYSQIVNDFQKGDIAEGYSVSREKKESFPLTVTSAQKNPTAFYLCASSTGQKYGYTFGSGTRLTVV.